The 27 T cell receptor beta chains listed next were all sequenced from one sample in a study of T cell repertoires in cytomegalovirus infection. TCRdb itself ran the reads through MiXCR, one entry per CDR3 protein. The sample includes fewer than 250,000 distinct CDR3 sequences, around an eighth seen only once; the top ten take 1.5% to 2%. Sample: PBMCs. The receptors stem from a human donor in good health (CMV status not recorded). Some clones in this sample may be carry-over from other donors' samples.

This clonotype was counted many times. V usage is TRBV5-1 and J usage is TRBJ2-5; perhaps TRBD2 as D (6 bases). V was shortened by 4 bases and J by 2 bases, with 6 bases between the two germline ends. Germline V gives CDR1 SGHRS, CDR2 YFSETQ. The CDR3 is made up of 12 amino acids. Here the CDR3 reads CASSAGQETQYF. DNA for the CDR3: TGCGCCAGCAGCGCGGGACAAGAGACCCAGTACTTC.

The gene calls are TRBV12-3 or TRBV12-4 and TRBJ1-2; D possibly corresponds to TRBD1 (5 bases). Trimming stripped 4 bases from V and 4 bases from J, with 19 bases between. The CDR3 extends over 16 amino acids. Here the CDR3 DNA reads TGTGCCAGCAGTTCCCGGGACTTCCCGGGGGTCTATGGCTACACCTTC. It encodes CASSSRDFPGVYGYTF.

This clonotype was detected ten times or more. The chain couples TRBV7-2 to TRBJ1-3, with 7 bases aligning to TRBD1. V lost 3 bases, J lost 1 base, and 3 bases stayed unmatched. Germline-derived CDR1 and CDR2 are SGHTA and FQGNSA. The CDR3 runs to 15 residues. DNA of the CDR3: TGTGCCAGCAGCTTTAACAGGGGTTCTGGAAACACCATATATTTT. Amino acids: CASSFNRGSGNTIYF.

In this sample, this clonotype turned up many times. The chain couples TRBV7-2 to TRBJ1-2; TRBD1 is a possible D gene (5 bases). Between the trimmed V and J ends, which lost 6 bases and 1 base, there was a span of 9 bases. CDR1 and CDR2 from the germline V gene are SGHTA and FQGNSA. The CDR3 runs 13 residues. As DNA, the CDR3 is TGTGCCAGCAGTCTGGACATTAACTATGGCTACACCTTC. Amino acid sequence: CASSLDINYGYTF.

This clonotype has more than one count but fewer than ten. This chain joins TRBV3-1 and TRBJ1-2; no clear D gene. The V end was cut by 4 bases, the J end by 4 bases, with 10 bases between. The CDR3 loop spans 13 amino acids. Looked up from germline, CDR1 is LGHDT and CDR2 is YNNKEL (reference sequence). The CDR3 nucleotides read TGTGCCAGCAGCCCCCTCGGGAGCTATGGCTACACCTTC. This codes for CASSPLGSYGYTF.

This clonotype was counted many times. V and J are TRBV7-2 and TRBJ1-1; no definite D call. The V end lost 0 bases, the J end lost 11 bases, and 13 bases lay between the germline ends. The CDR3 is 13 residues long. Germline V gene lookup returns CDR1 SGHTA and CDR2 FQGNSA. CDR3 residues: CASSLAEMRVAFF. The CDR3 DNA follows: TGTGCCAGCAGCTTAGCAGAAATGAGGGTCGCTTTCTTT.

The CDR3 loop is CSVVPVNEQFF. DNA of the CDR3: TGCAGCGTTGTGCCAGTGAATGAGCAGTTCTTC. The chain has TRBV29-1 and TRBJ2-1; the D is unclear. The CDR3 runs 11 residues. Trimming removed 4 bases at V and 7 bases at J, with 8 bases between. The germline V gene encodes CDR1 SQVTM and CDR2 ANQGSEA.

Ten or more counts support this clonotype. The chain is built from TRBV6-2 or TRBV6-3 and TRBJ2-3; D uncertain. CDR3 size: 16 residues. Germline CDR1 MNHEY, CDR2 SVGEGT. V gave up 0 bases and J gave up 7 bases, with 17 bases separating them. The CDR3: CASSYSGLAPHHTQYF. CDR3 DNA: TGTGCCAGCAGTTACTCCGGGTTAGCTCCCCACCATACGCAGTATTTT.

The chain is built from TRBV25-1 and TRBJ1-2; possibly TRBD1 for D (5 bases). Germline assignment: CDR1 MGHDK and CDR2 SYGVNS. The V gene lost 3 bases and the J gene lost 5 bases, with 7 bases spanning the gap. This CDR3 comprises 12 residues. In DNA form, the CDR3 reads TGTGCCAGCAGTGATTCAGGGTATGGCTACACCTTC. Encoded protein: CASSDSGYGYTF.

The chain joins TRBV12-3 or TRBV12-4 to TRBJ2-7; D may be TRBD1 or TRBD2 (5 bases each). The length of the CDR3 is 15 residues. Trimming removed 5 bases from V and 2 bases from J, with 16 bases in between. CDR3 DNA: TGTGCCAGCAGTCCCCGGGACCCCACCGCCTACGAGCAGTACTTC. It translates to CASSPRDPTAYEQYF.

The chain is built from TRBV2 and TRBJ1-1; 8 bases map to TRBD1. This CDR3 has 14 amino acids. The V segment lost 6 bases and the J segment 0 bases; nucleotides outside the gene matches: 3. CDR1 SNHLY and CDR2 FYNNEI come from the germline V gene. For the CDR3, the DNA is TGTGCCAGCAGGGACAGGGACTTGAACACTGAAGCTTTCTTT. Its translation is CASRDRDLNTEAFF. The variable domain in full, completed from reference TRBV2 and TRBJ1-1, reads EPEVTQTPSHQVTQMGQEVILRCVPISNHLYFYWYRQILGQKVEFLVSFYNNEISEKSEIFDDQFSVERPDGSNFTLKIRSTKLEDSAMYFCASRDRDLNTEAFFGQGTRLTVV.

This clonotype was detected ten times or more. J is TRBJ1-5 and V is TRBV19, with D uncertain. CDR1 is LNHDA and CDR2 is SQIVND in the germline V gene (reference sequence). There are 16 residues in the CDR3. V lost 4 bases to trimming and J lost 7 bases, with 20 bases between them. This chain's CDR3 is CASSTNRAFHSQPQHF. CDR3 nucleotides: TGTGCCAGTAGTACCAACCGGGCCTTCCACAGCCAGCCCCAGCATTTT.

This clonotype was recorded at least ten times. The rearrangement joins TRBV7-3 to TRBJ1-2, with D uncertain. This CDR3 is 15 amino acids long. The germline gives CDR1 SGHTA, CDR2 FQGTGA. V gave up 5 bases and J gave up 0 bases, with 13 bases separating them. CDR3 sequence (DNA): TGTGCCAGCAGCCAGGACGGGGTAGCTAACTATGGCTACACCTTC. Translating gives CASSQDGVANYGYTF. The whole variable domain, filled in from reference TRBV7-3 and TRBJ1-2, reads GAGVSQTPSNKVTEKGKYVELRCDPISGHTALYWYRQSLGQGPEFLIYFQGTGAADDSGLPNDRFFAVRPEGSVSTLKIQRTERGDSAVYLCASSQDGVANYGYTFGSGTRLTVV.

This clonotype was detected ten times or more. The chain links TRBV6-1 to TRBJ2-3; D not resolved. The CDR3 is 12 residues long. Germline values: CDR1 MNHNS, CDR2 SASEGT. V was pared by 6 bases and J by 5 bases, with 9 bases between. The DNA for the CDR3 is TGTGCCAGCAGCTCAGACGGAGATACGCAGTATTTT. Its protein is CASSSDGDTQYF.

The chain links TRBV28 to TRBJ1-4; D gene uncertain. The CDR3 loop spans 14 amino acids. The germline gives CDR1 MDHEN, CDR2 SYDVKM. V was clipped by 6 bases and J by 2 bases, with 10 bases between them. The chain's CDR3 is CASRPFWTNEKLFF. In DNA form, the CDR3 reads TGTGCCAGCAGGCCTTTTTGGACTAATGAAAAACTGTTTTTT.

The genes are TRBV14 and TRBJ2-1; D perhaps matches TRBD1 (6 bases). The CDR3 runs to 14 residues. Germline V gene sequence: CDR1 SGHDN, CDR2 FVKESK. Trimming cost V 5 bases and J 0 bases, with 8 bases left between them. CDR3 DNA sequence: TGTGCCAGCAGCACAGGGAACTCCTACAATGAGCAGTTCTTC. Translated: CASSTGNSYNEQFF.

This clonotype was seen a handful of times. The CDR3: CAWGREAQETQYF. The CDR3 DNA follows: TGTGCCTGGGGGCGGGAGGCTCAAGAGACCCAGTACTTC. The rearrangement joins TRBV30 to TRBJ2-5; 8 bases map to TRBD2. CDR3 length: 13 amino acids. The V gene's germline CDR1 is GTSNPN and CDR2 SVGIG (reference sequence). The J segment lost 2 bases and the V segment lost 5 bases, leaving 4 bases of the junction unmatched. The full variable domain, with the rest looked up from reference TRBV30 and TRBJ2-5, is SQTIHQWPATLVQPVGSPLSLECTVEGTSNPNLYWYRQAAGRGLQLLFYSVGIGQISSEVPQNLSASRPQDRQFILSSKKLLLSDSGFYLCAWGREAQETQYFGPGTRLLVL.

This chain uses TRBV20-1 with TRBJ2-5, with 11 bases lining up with TRBD2. There are 15 residues in the CDR3. The ends lost 0 bases at V and 4 bases at J; junction bases unmatched: 4. CDR1 and CDR2 (germline): DFQATT, SNEGSKA (reference sequence). CDR3 protein: CSARDSGRAPETQYF. The DNA of the CDR3 is TGCAGTGCTAGAGATAGCGGGAGGGCCCCAGAGACCCAGTACTTC.

This clonotype was detected ten times or more. V usage is TRBV6-1 and J usage is TRBJ1-3, with 7 bases identical to TRBD1. From germline, CDR1 is MNHNS and CDR2 SASEGT. V was pared by 5 bases and J by 2 bases, with 6 bases of the junction left unmatched. The CDR3 contains 15 residues. The CDR3 loop reads CASSIDRAAGNTIYF. DNA for the CDR3: TGTGCCAGCAGTATTGACAGGGCAGCTGGAAACACCATATATTTT.

The V and J genes are TRBV6-1 and TRBJ1-5, with a weak D call TRBD1 (5 bases). The length of the CDR3 is 14 residues. Per germline, CDR1 MNHNS and CDR2 SASEGT. V lost 5 bases and J 5 bases, leaving 13 bases between the germline ends. The DNA of the CDR3 is TGTGCCAGCAGTCCCGGAGCGGGGGATCAGCCCCAGCATTTT. Its translation is CASSPGAGDQPQHF.

In this sample, this clonotype turned up many times. This rearrangement joins TRBV7-3 to TRBJ2-3; 9 bases fit TRBD2. The germline CDR1 and CDR2 sequences are SGHTA and FQGTGA. The junction had 4 bases not matched to a gene; V was cut back by 3 bases and J by 3 bases. The CDR3 contains 15 residues. The CDR3 bases are TGTGCCAGCAGCTTGAGCGGGGGGAGGACAGATACGCAGTATTTT. Its protein is CASSLSGGRTDTQYF.

This clonotype was detected only once. Just one base apart from a much larger clone, this may be a read error. The chain couples TRBV14 to TRBJ2-7; the match to TRBD1 covers 7 bases. The CDR3 is 16 residues long. Germline V gene data show CDR1 as SGHDN and CDR2 as FVKESK. CDR3 coding DNA: TGTGCCAGCAGCTCCATCCGGACAGGTAGCTCCTGCGAGCAGTACTTC. Translation: CASSSIRTGSSCEQYF. The full variable domain, its missing parts supplied by reference TRBV14 and TRBJ2-7, is EAGVTQFPSHSVIEKGQTVTLRCDPISGHDNLYWYRRVMGKEIKFLLHFVKESKQDESGMPNNRFLAERTGGTYSTLKVQPAELEDSGVYFCASSSIRTGSSCEQYFGPGTRLTVT.

The J gene is TRBJ2-1, the V gene TRBV27; unclear D gene. The CDR3 spans 13 residues. Trimming shortened V by 5 bases and J by 10 bases, and 15 bases separated the two germline ends. In germline, CDR1 is MNHEY, CDR2 SMNVEV (reference sequence). The CDR3 loop is CASSPTGTAEQFF. In DNA form, the CDR3 reads TGTGCCAGCAGTCCAACCGGAACGGCCGAGCAGTTCTTC.

V usage is TRBV2 and J usage is TRBJ2-3; TRBD2 aligns across 7 bases. The CDR3 runs to 17 residues. From germline, CDR1 is SNHLY and CDR2 FYNNEI. J lost 1 base, V lost 6 bases, and 13 bases had no gene match. The CDR3 here is CASSLKGRLAGTDTQYF. The CDR3 DNA is TGTGCCAGCAGCCTCAAAGGGCGTCTAGCGGGCACAGATACGCAGTATTTT.

This clonotype was counted between two and nine times. The genes are TRBV6-5 and TRBJ2-1; a weak D match, TRBD2 (6 bases). This CDR3 has 13 amino acids. Germline CDR1 is MNHEY and CDR2 is SVGAGI. The V gene lost 3 bases and the J gene lost 14 bases, with 17 bases spanning the gap. CDR3 nucleotide sequence: TGTGCCAGCAGTTATGACCCTACCCGCGGGGAGTTCTTC. As protein: CASSYDPTRGEFF.

In the case of this clonotype: This may come from a read error, since a much larger clone is one base off. The chain uses TRBV28 and TRBJ1-2; no firm D call. The CDR3 extends over 11 amino acids. Germline V gene data show CDR1 as MDHEN and CDR2 as SYDVKM. The CDR3 spells CGSRGNYGYTF. The CDR3, as DNA: TGTGGCAGCAGAGGTAACTATGGCTACACCTTC.

This clonotype was detected ten times or more. This chain joins TRBV28 and TRBJ1-3, with 9 bases aligning to TRBD1. This CDR3 region has 14 residues. The trim removed 4 bases at V and 11 bases at J, leaving 9 bases unmatched. From germline, CDR1 is MDHEN and CDR2 SYDVKM. The DNA for the CDR3 is TGTGCCAGCAGTTCCCCGACAGGGGGTTCAGCCATATATTTT. Its translation is CASSSPTGGSAIYF.